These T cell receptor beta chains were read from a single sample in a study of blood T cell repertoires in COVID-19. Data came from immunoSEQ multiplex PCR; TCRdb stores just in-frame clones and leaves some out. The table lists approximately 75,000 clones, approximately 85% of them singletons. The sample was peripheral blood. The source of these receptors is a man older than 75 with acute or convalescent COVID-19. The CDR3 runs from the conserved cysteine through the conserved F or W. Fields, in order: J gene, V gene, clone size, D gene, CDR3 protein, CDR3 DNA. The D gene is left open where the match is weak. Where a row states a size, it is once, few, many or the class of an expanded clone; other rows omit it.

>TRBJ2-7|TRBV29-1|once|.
CSAAGSGRYEQYF
TGCAGCGCCGCTGGCAGCGGTCGCTACGAGCAGTACTTC
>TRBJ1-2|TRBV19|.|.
CASSIGGSLGYGYTF
TGTGCCAGTAGTATAGGGGGCAGTTTGGGGTATGGCTACACCTTC
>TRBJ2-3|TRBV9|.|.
CASSVMGERATDTQYF
TGTGCCAGCAGCGTTATGGGAGAACGGGCCACAGATACGCAGTATTTT
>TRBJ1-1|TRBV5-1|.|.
CASSSQGDTEAFF
TGCGCCAGCAGCTCACAGGGTGACACTGAAGCTTTCTTT
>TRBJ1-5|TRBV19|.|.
CASRKGAQGRQPQHF
TGTGCCAGTAGGAAAGGAGCACAGGGCCGTCAGCCCCAGCATTTT
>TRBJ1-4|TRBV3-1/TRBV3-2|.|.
CASSQGSGKLFF
TGTGCCAGCAGCCAGGGGAGCGGAAAACTGTTTTTT
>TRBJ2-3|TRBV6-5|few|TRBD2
CASARTSKTDTQYF
TGTGCCAGCGCCCGGACTAGCAAGACAGATACGCAGTATTTT
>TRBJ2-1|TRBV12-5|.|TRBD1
CASGSTGGTYNEQFF
TGTGCTAGTGGTTCGACAGGGGGCACGTACAATGAGCAGTTCTTC
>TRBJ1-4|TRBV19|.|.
CASSIVDTTTNEKLFF
TGTGCCAGTAGTATAGTGGACACAACAACTAATGAAAAACTGTTTTTT
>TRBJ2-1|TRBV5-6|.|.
CASSLTNEQFF
TGTGCCAGCAGCTTGACAAATGAGCAGTTCTTC
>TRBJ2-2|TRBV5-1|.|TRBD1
CASMLGQGDTGELFF
TGCGCCAGCATGCTGGGACAGGGGGACACCGGGGAGCTGTTTTTT
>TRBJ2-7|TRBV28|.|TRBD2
CASMGLAGAYEQYF
TGTGCCAGCATGGGACTAGCGGGAGCATACGAGCAGTACTTC
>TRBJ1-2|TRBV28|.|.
CASSLLIQDADGYTF
TGTGCCAGCAGTTTACTTATACAAGACGCGGATGGCTACACCTTC
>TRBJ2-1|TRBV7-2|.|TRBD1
CASRERGQKYNEQFF
TGTGCCAGCAGAGAGAGGGGACAGAAGTACAATGAGCAGTTCTTC
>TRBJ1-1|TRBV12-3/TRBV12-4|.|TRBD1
CASRGTGKAEAFF
TGTGCCAGCAGGGGGACAGGGAAGGCTGAAGCTTTCTTT
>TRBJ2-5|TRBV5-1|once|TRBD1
CASSFTGGEETQYF
TGCGCCAGCAGCTTTACAGGGGGCGAAGAGACCCAGTACTTC
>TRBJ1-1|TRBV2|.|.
CASSEAGRVDTEAFF
TGTGCCAGCAGTGAAGCCGGCAGGGTAGACACTGAAGCTTTCTTT
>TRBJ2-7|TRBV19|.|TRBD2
CASRVGTSVNYEQYF
TGTGCCAGTAGGGTAGGCACTAGCGTAAACTACGAGCAGTACTTC
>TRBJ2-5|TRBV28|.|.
CASTPMGTPGRETQYF
TGTGCCAGCACCCCGATGGGGACTCCGGGGCGGGAGACCCAGTACTTC
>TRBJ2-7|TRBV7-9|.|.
CASSPDNYEQYF
TGTGCCAGCAGCCCGGACAACTACGAGCAGTACTTC
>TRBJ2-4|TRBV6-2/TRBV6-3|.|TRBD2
CASSYGASGRPVILQYF
TGTGCCAGCAGTTACGGAGCTAGCGGGAGGCCTGTAATTCTTCAGTACTTC
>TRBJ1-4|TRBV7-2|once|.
CASSLAGGRGEKLFF
TGTGCCAGCAGCTTAGCCGGGGGGCGCGGTGAAAAACTGTTTTTT
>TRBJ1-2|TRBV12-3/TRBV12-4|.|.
CASGRQGKGGYTF
TGTGCCAGCGGGAGGCAGGGTAAGGGTGGCTACACCTTC
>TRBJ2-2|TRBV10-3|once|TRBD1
CAINQGAGELFF
TGTGCCATCAATCAGGGGGCCGGGGAGCTGTTTTTT
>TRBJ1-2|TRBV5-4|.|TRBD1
CASSRPGGYGYTF
TGTGCCAGCAGCCGGCCAGGGGGGTATGGCTACACCTTC
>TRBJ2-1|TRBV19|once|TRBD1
CASSTILQGASISNEQFF
TGTGCCAGTAGTACTATACTACAGGGGGCAAGTATATCCAATGAGCAGTTCTTC
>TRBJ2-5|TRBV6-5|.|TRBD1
CASTGTEETQYF
TGTGCCAGCACCGGGACAGAAGAGACCCAGTACTTC
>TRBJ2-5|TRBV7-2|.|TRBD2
CASSFPTSGHQETQYF
TGTGCCAGCAGCTTCCCGACTAGCGGGCACCAAGAGACCCAGTACTTC
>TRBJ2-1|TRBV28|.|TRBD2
CATSGLAGEQFF
TGTGCCACCTCGGGACTAGCGGGTGAGCAGTTCTTC
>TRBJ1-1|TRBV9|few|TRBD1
CASSHETGRTEAFF
TGTGCCAGCAGCCACGAGACAGGGAGGACTGAAGCTTTCTTT
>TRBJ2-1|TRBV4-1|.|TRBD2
CASSQAPSGGYNEQFF
TGCGCCAGCAGCCAAGCCCCGAGCGGGGGGTACAATGAGCAGTTCTTC